What follows describes a single T cell receptor (beta chain). This entry belongs to a study of blood T cell repertoires in COVID-19. The method was immunoSEQ multiplex PCR; TCRdb's version includes in-frame clones alone and lacks a portion of them. The table has approximately 180,000 clones, over 75% seen once. Germline loops: CDR1 MNHEY, CDR2 SVGAGI. The CDR3 is 14 amino acids. Trimming took 7 bases from V and 1 from J; bases not matched to a gene: 3. Sequencing used peripheral blood. This receptor was obtained from a person aged 70 to 85 with COVID-19, enrolled during active disease. This chain connects TRBV6-5 to TRBJ2-2; 7 bases align to TRBD2. CDR3 amino acids: CASTAGRNTGELFF. The CDR3 DNA sequence: TGTGCCAGCACAGCGGGAAGGAACACCGGGGAGCTGTTTTTT.